Listed below are T cell receptor beta chains from one sample, sequenced in a study of cytomegalovirus exposure and HLA in healthy donors. TCRdb keeps only in-frame clones here, not all; method: immunoSEQ multiplex PCR. The top ten hold about 7% of the sample, which has just under 95,000 clones, around 77% seen once. The sample comprised PBMCs. These receptors all stem from a man aged 45-60 years in good health and CMV-seropositive. CDR3s include the opening cysteine and the closing phenylalanine or tryptophan. Fields, in order: J gene, D gene, clone size, V gene, CDR3 DNA, CDR3 protein. A D gene is named only where the DNA matches it firmly. Rows may omit the clone size; those that give it use once, few, many or a size class.

>TRBJ2-2|TRBD1|once|TRBV12-5
TGTGCTAGTGGTTTGATGACAGGGCCCCGGGAGCTGTTTTTT
CASGLMTGPRELFF
>TRBJ2-1|.|.|TRBV6-1
TGTGCCAGCACCACCCGGACTTCCACGGAGCAGTTCTTC
CASTTRTSTEQFF
>TRBJ2-7|TRBD1|.|TRBV2
TGTGCCAGCACCCGGGACAGGGAATACTACGAGCAGTACTTC
CASTRDREYYEQYF
>TRBJ1-1|TRBD1|.|TRBV7-8
TGTGCCAGCAGCGTAGACAGGGGCGTGAACACTGAAGCTTTCTTT
CASSVDRGVNTEAFF
>TRBJ1-6|TRBD1|.|TRBV28
TGTGCCAGCAGTATCGGACAGGCCAATAATTCACCCCTCCACTTT
CASSIGQANNSPLHF
>TRBJ2-1|TRBD2|few|TRBV2
TGTGCCAGCAGGGAGATACTAGCGGGGGGTCCCTACAATGAGCAGTTCTTC
CASREILAGGPYNEQFF
>TRBJ1-3|.|.|TRBV28
TGTGCCAGCAGCACAAACCAGGTTTTTGGAAACACCATATATTTT
CASSTNQVFGNTIYF
>TRBJ2-2|.|.|TRBV7-6
TGTGCCAGCAGCCCCCGGACTAACCCAATCACCGGGGAGCTGTTTTTT
CASSPRTNPITGELFF
>TRBJ1-6|.|.|TRBV6-1
TGTGCCAGCAGTGAACAGGGTGGTGGGAATTCACCCCTCCACTTT
CASSEQGGGNSPLHF
>TRBJ1-5|.|once|TRBV15
TGTGCCACCAGCCAGGGCGCGCGACAGCCCCAGCATTTT
CATSQGARQPQHF
>TRBJ2-1|TRBD1|.|TRBV27
TGTGCCAGCAGTTTAGGACAGGGCACGGAGCAGTTCTTC
CASSLGQGTEQFF
>TRBJ1-6|.|.|TRBV14
TGTGCCAGCAGACTGACAGAATATAATTCACCCCTCCACTTT
CASRLTEYNSPLHF
>TRBJ2-1|TRBD2|.|TRBV7-9
TGTGCCAGCAGCTTAGTGGCTAGCGGGGGAGACAATGAGCAGTTCTTC
CASSLVASGGDNEQFF
>TRBJ1-5|.|once|TRBV7-8
TGTGCCAGCAGCTTAGCCGGGGTCAATCGAAATCAGCCCCAGAATTTT
CASSLAGVNRNQPQNF
>TRBJ1-5|.|few|TRBV28
TGTGCCTCTATAGTGGCGGCTAGCAATCAGCCCCAGCATTTT
CASIVAASNQPQHF
>TRBJ1-1|.|.|TRBV7-2
TGTGCCAGCAGCTTAGAGTATCTAGGCGCAGGGATAGCTTTCTTT
CASSLEYLGAGIAFF
>TRBJ1-1|TRBD1|.|TRBV18
TGTGCCAGCTCACCGACAGGGGTAGGCCCTGAAGCTTTCTTT
CASSPTGVGPEAFF
>TRBJ1-2|.|.|TRBV30
TGTGCCTGGAGTCCAGGGATCTATGGCTACACCTTC
CAWSPGIYGYTF
>TRBJ1-2|TRBD1|few|TRBV18
TGTGCCAGCTCACCTAAGGGACAGGCCTATGGCTACACCTTC
CASSPKGQAYGYTF
>TRBJ1-1|.|.|TRBV28
TGTGCCAGCAGTCCCATTTCAGGGGAGACTAGCATGAACACTGAAGCTTTCTTT
CASSPISGETSMNTEAFF
>TRBJ1-5|.|.|TRBV6-5
TGTGCCAGCAGGGAGGCCAAGTGGGCCCACGGGCCCCAGCATTTT
CASREAKWAHGPQHF
>TRBJ2-2|.|.|TRBV4-1
TGCGCCAGCAGCCAAGATGAGCGACAGAGCACCGGGGAGCTGTTTTTT
CASSQDERQSTGELFF
>TRBJ1-2|.|.|TRBV19
TGTGCCAGTAGTCCTACCCGTAGCTATGGCTACCCCTTC
CASSPTRSYGYPF
>TRBJ1-6|.|.|TRBV4-3
TGCGCCAGCAGCCCAGTAGGGGTATCCTATAATTCACCCCTCAACTTT
CASSPVGVSYNSPLNF
>TRBJ2-7|TRBD1|once|TRBV30
TGTGCCTGCGCCGGGACAGGGGGCCACGAGCAGTACTTC
CACAGTGGHEQYF
>TRBJ1-5|.|once|TRBV7-9
TGTGCCAGCAGCTTAACTAGCAATCAGCCCCAGAATTTT
CASSLTSNQPQNF
>TRBJ2-7|TRBD1|.|TRBV6-1
TGTGCCAGCAGTGAATCAACAGGGGCCGAGTTCGGCGAGCAGTACTTC
CASSESTGAEFGEQYF
>TRBJ2-7|TRBD1|.|TRBV7-9
TGTGCCAGCAGCCCTCCATCTCACAGGGGCGACGAGCAGTACTTC
CASSPPSHRGDEQYF
>TRBJ2-7|TRBD2|.|TRBV7-3
TGTGCCAGCAGCTCCCGTGGCGGGAGCTCCTACGAGCAGTACTTC
CASSSRGGSSYEQYF
>TRBJ2-7|TRBD2|.|TRBV7-2
TGTGCCAGCAGCTTAGGAGGTAGCGGGGGGGCCAACTACGAGCAGTACTTC
CASSLGGSGGANYEQYF
>TRBJ2-1|.|.|TRBV27
TGTGCCAGCAGTCGGACATACGCCTACAATGAGCAGTTCTTC
CASSRTYAYNEQFF
>TRBJ1-4|.|.|TRBV4-3
TGCGCCAGCAGCCACCAGGGGCAGGGGACTGAAAAACTGTTTTTT
CASSHQGQGTEKLFF
>TRBJ1-2|.|.|TRBV5-1
TGCGCCAGCAGCGAGGGTGGATATGGCTACACCTTC
CASSEGGYGYTF
>TRBJ1-4|TRBD1|.|TRBV2
TGTGCCGGTACAGGGGGCCCGGGTGAAAAACTGTTTTTT
CAGTGGPGEKLFF
>TRBJ2-7|TRBD1|.|TRBV4-1
TGCGCCAGCGGACAGGGGGGGTACGAGCAGTACTTC
CASGQGGYEQYF
>TRBJ2-2|.|.|TRBV6-5
TGTGCCAGCAGTTACGTAGCGACCGGCGGGGAGCTGTTTTTT
CASSYVATGGELFF
>TRBJ1-1|.|.|TRBV30
TGTGCCTGGAGTAATCTGGGGCAGGGGAACACTGAAGCTTTCTTT
CAWSNLGQGNTEAFF
>TRBJ1-5|.|.|TRBV28
TGTGCCAGCAGTTTGGACAGTATAGTAAATCAGCCCCAGCATTTT
CASSLDSIVNQPQHF
>TRBJ1-2|TRBD1|.|TRBV2
TGTGCCAGCAGCCAGGGGGCGAGCTACACCTTC
CASSQGASYTF
>TRBJ1-3|.|.|TRBV7-2
TGTGCCAGCAGCCCAGGCCCCTCTGGAAACACCATATATTTT
CASSPGPSGNTIYF